This T cell receptor beta chain was obtained from a study of cytomegalovirus exposure and HLA in healthy donors. Study background: Among about 190 million T cells, an earlier analysis found 117 million unique TCR beta sequences.

This CDR3 spans 13 amino acids. The V gene lost 3 bases and the J gene lost 2 bases, with 11 bases spanning the gap. The V gene's germline CDR1 is SQVTM and CDR2 ANQGSEA. It was with 60 Vbeta and 13 Jbeta primers that the PCR ran. Original processing methods: There were 80 million to 95 million unique TCR beta chains by a later count, and about 11 million of them were shared. Sequencing used immunoSEQ multiplex PCR; TCRdb keeps in-frame clones, though not all of them. V and J calls and clone size are copied from that table; D and trimming were computed from the DNA. This sample has about 60,000 clones, with 55% to 85% found just once.

The V gene is TRBV29-1, the J gene TRBJ2-7; tentative D call: TRBD2 (5 bases). The origin of this receptor is a man in his forties in good health and CMV-seropositive. Sequencing used PBMCs. CDR3 loop: CSVDGPGTYEQYF. In DNA form, the CDR3 reads TGCAGCGTTGATGGGCCGGGGACCTACGAGCAGTACTTC.